The next 17 T cell receptor beta chains were all read from a single sample in a study of OX40 agonist ivuxolimab in advanced cancers. Data came from immunoSEQ multiplex PCR; TCRdb stores just in-frame clones and leaves some out. The sample comprises some 69,000 clones, 90% of which are singletons, and approximately 10% rests with the top ten. This material consisted of CD4+ or CD8+ T cells sorted from blood, taken in a trial of the OX40 agonist ivuxolimab. The receptor set was obtained from an adult with an advanced solid tumor such as melanoma, head and neck, liver or kidney cancer.

The chain recombines TRBV23-1 with TRBJ1-2; D ambiguous. TRBV23-1 is sorted into the ORF group, with uncertain function. V lost 0 bases and J 0 bases, leaving 8 bases between the germline ends. CDR3 length equals 15 residues. The DNA for the CDR3 is TGCGCCAGCAGTCAATCACCAGAAGCTAACTATGGCTACACCTTC. Translated, it gives CASSQSPEANYGYTF.

The CDR3 coding sequence is TGCGCCAGCAGCTTGGGAGACATCGGCAATGAGCAGTTCTTC. It specifies CASSLGDIGNEQFF. The chain couples TRBV5-1 to TRBJ2-1; D remains ambiguous. With 0 bases removed from V and 6 bases from J, the gap between germline ends came to 10 bases. Germline values: CDR1 SGHRS, CDR2 YFSETQ. The CDR3 is 14 amino acids.

The chain couples TRBV7-9 to TRBJ2-5; 13 bases agree with TRBD2. Looked up from germline, CDR1 is SEHNR and CDR2 is FQNEAQ (reference sequence). The CDR3 has 18 amino acids. V lost 5 bases, J lost 2 bases, and 11 bases stayed unmatched. The CDR3 region has the DNA TGTGCCAGCAGCCCGTTAACTAGCGGGAGGGTGAGGCAAGAGACCCAGTACTTC. Residues: CASSPLTSGRVRQETQYF.

This chain joins TRBV6-5 and TRBJ2-7, with D tentatively TRBD1 (6 bases). V was shortened by 3 bases and J by 3 bases, with 12 bases between the two germline ends. The CDR3 sequence is 14 residues long. Per the germline V gene, CDR1 is MNHEY and CDR2 is SVGAGI. As DNA, the CDR3 is TGTGCCAGCAGTTATATTACAGGGAGCTACGAGCAGTACTTC. Translation gives CASSYITGSYEQYF.

The gene calls are TRBV4-3 and TRBJ2-3; 10 bases are a match to TRBD2. Germline V CDR1 and CDR2: LGHNA, YSLEER. The CDR3 covers 17 residues. The V gene end was trimmed by 2 bases and the J gene end by 3 bases; junction bases not matched to a gene: 8. CDR3 protein: CASSQRSSGSWTDTQYF. CDR3 in DNA: TGCGCCAGCAGCCAAAGATCTAGCGGGAGTTGGACAGATACGCAGTATTTT.

In this sample, this clone turned up a few times. The chain carries TRBV7-9 and TRBJ1-1; 7 positions match TRBD1. The CDR3 extends over 15 amino acids. Germline lookup yields CDR1 SEHNR and CDR2 FQNEAQ (reference sequence). The V segment lost 5 bases and the J segment 1 base; nucleotides outside the gene matches: 7. The CDR3 loop reads CASSPWDSRNTEAFF. The CDR3 DNA follows: TGTGCCAGCAGCCCCTGGGACAGCCGGAACACTGAAGCTTTCTTT. Full variable domain (missing parts from reference TRBV7-9 and TRBJ1-1): DTGVSQNPRHKITKRGQNVTFRCDPISEHNRLYWYRQTLGQGPEFLTYFQNEAQLEKSRLLSDRFSAERPKGSFSTLEIQRTEQGDSAMYLCASSPWDSRNTEAFFGQGTRLTVV.

The rearrangement joins TRBV5-1 to TRBJ2-5; perhaps TRBD1 as D (5 bases). Germline CDR1 reads SGHRS; CDR2 reads YFSETQ. V dropped 0 bases and J dropped 4 bases, with 13 bases sitting between them. The CDR3 contains 15 residues. The CDR3 DNA reads as TGCGCCAGCAGCTTGGAGGGGAATAGCATAGAGACCCAGTACTTC. Encoded protein: CASSLEGNSIETQYF.

J is TRBJ2-7 and V is TRBV18, with TRBD1 matching over 9 bases. The CDR3 spans 15 residues. CDR1 and CDR2 (germline): KGHSH, LQKENI. Trimming removed 5 bases from V and 6 bases from J; junction bases left unmatched: 11. CDR3: CASSSAGQGSVEQYF. CDR3 nucleotides: TGTGCCAGCTCATCCGCGGGACAGGGCTCCGTCGAGCAGTACTTC.

The J gene is TRBJ2-1, the V gene TRBV2; D gene uncertain. The CDR3 has 14 residues. V was pared by 6 bases and J by 3 bases, with 12 bases between. Germline-derived CDR1 and CDR2 are SNHLY and FYNNEI. The CDR3 coding sequence is TGTGCCAGCAGCCCTGACCGCTACTACAATGAGCAGTTCTTC. Translated, it gives CASSPDRYYNEQFF.

CDR3: CASTRTSGSIYEQYF. CDR3 DNA: TGTGCCAGTACAAGGACTAGCGGGAGTATTTACGAGCAGTACTTC. The rearrangement links TRBV19 to TRBJ2-7, with TRBD2 matching 13 bases. V lost 7 bases to trimming and J lost 4 bases; unmatched junction nucleotides: 7. The CDR3 consists of 15 residues. Germline V gene data show CDR1 as LNHDA and CDR2 as SQIVND (reference sequence).

This clone was seen only a few times. The V call is TRBV7-8, the J call TRBJ2-5; 8 nucleotides agree with TRBD1. The CDR3 has 13 residues. Germline CDR1 reads SGHVS; CDR2 reads FQNEAQ. Trimming cost V 2 bases and J 5 bases; bases outside gene matches: 1. CDR3 coding DNA: TGTGCCAGCAGCTTACGGGACAGGGAGACCCAGTACTTC. It yields the protein CASSLRDRETQYF. Full variable domain (missing parts from reference TRBV7-8 and TRBJ2-5): GAGVSQSPRYKVAKRGQDVALRCDPISGHVSLFWYQQALGQGPEFLTYFQNEAQLDKSGLPSDRFFAERPEGSVSTLKIQRTQQEDSAVYLCASSLRDRETQYFGPGTRLLVL.

The chain carries TRBV28 and TRBJ1-5; a possible D gene is TRBD1 (5 bases). This CDR3 is built from 14 residues. In germline, CDR1 is MDHEN, CDR2 SYDVKM. Trimming left V 6 bases short and J 5 bases short, with 14 bases between. Here the CDR3 reads CASSLGQFHQPQHF. The CDR3 DNA reads TGTGCCAGCAGCCTGGGGCAGTTTCATCAGCCCCAGCATTTT.

The rearrangement uses TRBV2 and TRBJ2-3; tentatively, D is TRBD1 (6 bases). The CDR3 contains 14 residues. From germline, CDR1 is SNHLY and CDR2 FYNNEI. V was cut by 8 bases and J by 5 bases, with 17 bases left in between. The CDR3 nucleotides read TGTGCCAGCCGACCCGAAAAAGGGGGAGATACGCAGTATTTT. Translation: CASRPEKGGDTQYF.

The chain recombines TRBV6-5 with TRBJ2-7; TRBD1 matches at 7 bases. The CDR3 spans 12 residues. Trimming removed 5 bases from V and 4 bases from J; junction bases left unmatched: 2. Germline lookup yields CDR1 MNHEY and CDR2 SVGAGI. The CDR3 DNA reads TGTGCCAGCAGTGACAGGGTTTACGAGCAGTACTTC. Protein: CASSDRVYEQYF.

V usage is TRBV28 and J usage is TRBJ2-7, with TRBD2 identical over 7 bases. J lost 5 bases, V lost 7 bases, and 8 bases had no gene match. In germline, CDR1 is MDHEN, CDR2 SYDVKM. CDR3 size: 13 residues. Here the CDR3 DNA reads TGTGCCAGCACCCGGGGAGGGGCGGACGAGCAGTACTTC. This codes for CASTRGGADEQYF.

This clone has more than one count but fewer than ten. The rearrangement joins TRBV4-2 to TRBJ2-2; D is unresolved. CDR1 LGHNA and CDR2 YNFKEQ come from the germline V gene. Trimming removed 5 bases at V and 0 bases at J, with 7 bases between. The CDR3 has 14 amino acids. The CDR3 region has the DNA TGTGCCAGCAGCTTAGGTCCGAACACCGGGGAGCTGTTTTTT. Encoded protein: CASSLGPNTGELFF.

This sequence joins TRBV11-2 and TRBJ2-7; tentatively, D is TRBD1 (6 bases). V was shortened by 5 bases and J by 2 bases, with 19 bases between the two germline ends. This CDR3 contains 16 residues. Germline V gene lookup returns CDR1 SGHAT and CDR2 FQNNGV. The CDR3 DNA reads as TGTGCCAGCAGCAAAAAAGAGGGACACAGACCCTACGAGCAGTACTTC. The encoded protein is CASSKKEGHRPYEQYF.